Sequencing of this TCR beta chain was carried out in a study of blood T cells in healthy people across ages. The study's findings and limits: Per million T cells, the diversity of TCR beta decreased roughly linearly as age advanced. Shifts in expanded clonotypes may have been confounded by donor CMV status, which was unknown.

In this sample, this clonotype turned up many times. Its antigen remains unknown. CDR3 size: 14 residues. The germline gives CDR1 SQVTM, CDR2 ANQGSEA. V gave up 4 bases and J gave up 7 bases; unmatched junction bases: 8. A second PCR of roughly 7 to 11 cycles used a sample-barcoded 5' primer and a J-beta primer mix. Every cDNA molecule bore a tag from a template-switch adaptor containing 12 random nucleotides. TCRdb used MiXCR to reprocess the 5' RACE reads, holding one entry per CDR3 protein. This table has 550,000 to 800,000 distinct CDR3 sequences, around 21% appearing once. What was sequenced was blood. The J gene is TRBJ1-4, the V gene TRBV29-1, with 8 positions matching TRBD1. The TCR was taken from a man between 70 and 80 years old in good health. The CDR3 loop reads CSVGPGTGGEKLFF. DNA for the CDR3: TGCAGCGTTGGACCTGGGACAGGTGGTGAAAAACTGTTTTTT.